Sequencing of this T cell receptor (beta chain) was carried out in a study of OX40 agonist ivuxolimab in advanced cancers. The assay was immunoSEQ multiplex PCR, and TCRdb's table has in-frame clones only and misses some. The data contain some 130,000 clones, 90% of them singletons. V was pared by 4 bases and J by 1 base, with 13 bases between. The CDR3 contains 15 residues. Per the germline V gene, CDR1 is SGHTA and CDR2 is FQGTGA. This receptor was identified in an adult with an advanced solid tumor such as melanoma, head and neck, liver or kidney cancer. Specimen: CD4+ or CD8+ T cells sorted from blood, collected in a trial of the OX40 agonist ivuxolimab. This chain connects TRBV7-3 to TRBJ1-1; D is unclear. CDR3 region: CASSSHDGRNTEAFF. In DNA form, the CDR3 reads TGTGCCAGCAGCTCCCACGACGGGAGGAACACTGAAGCTTTCTTT.